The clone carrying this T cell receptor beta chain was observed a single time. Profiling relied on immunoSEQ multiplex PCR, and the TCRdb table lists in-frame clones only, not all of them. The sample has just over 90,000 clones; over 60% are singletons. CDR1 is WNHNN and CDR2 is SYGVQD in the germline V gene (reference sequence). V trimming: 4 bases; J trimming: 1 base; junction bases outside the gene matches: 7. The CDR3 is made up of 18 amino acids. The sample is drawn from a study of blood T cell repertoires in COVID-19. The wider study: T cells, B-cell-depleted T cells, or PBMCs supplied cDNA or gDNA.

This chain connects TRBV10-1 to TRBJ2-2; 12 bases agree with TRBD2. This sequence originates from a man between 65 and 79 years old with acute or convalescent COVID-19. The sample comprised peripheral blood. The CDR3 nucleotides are TGCGCCAGCAGTGCGTCAGGACTAGCGGGATTGAACACCGGGGAGCTGTTTTTT. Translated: CASSASGLAGLNTGELFF.